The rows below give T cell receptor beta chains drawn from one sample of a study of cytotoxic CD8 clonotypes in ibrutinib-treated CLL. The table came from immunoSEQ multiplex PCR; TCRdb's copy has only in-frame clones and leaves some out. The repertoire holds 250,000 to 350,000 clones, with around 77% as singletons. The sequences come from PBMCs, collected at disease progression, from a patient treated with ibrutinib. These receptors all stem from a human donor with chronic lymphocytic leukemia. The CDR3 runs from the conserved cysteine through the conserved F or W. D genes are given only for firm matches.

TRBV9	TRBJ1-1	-	CASSGDGAGTEAFF
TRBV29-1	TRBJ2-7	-	CSGAGKVGAEQYF
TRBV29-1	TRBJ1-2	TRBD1	CSVGYNRDSYGYTF
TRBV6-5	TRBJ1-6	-	CASSYRGYSPLHF
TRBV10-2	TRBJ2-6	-	CASSKGHFSGANVLTF
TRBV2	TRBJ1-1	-	CASSLLSAAFF
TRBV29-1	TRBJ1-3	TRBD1	CSVESLRDRDGNTIYF
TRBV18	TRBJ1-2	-	CASSPVIGREDGYTF
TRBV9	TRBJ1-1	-	CASSPGPWTEAFF
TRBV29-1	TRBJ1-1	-	CSVVARNTEAFF
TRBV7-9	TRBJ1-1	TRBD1	CASSLARGMNTEAFF
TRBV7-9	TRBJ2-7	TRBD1	CASSRQGAYEQYF
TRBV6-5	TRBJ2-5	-	CASRMTWSGTQYF
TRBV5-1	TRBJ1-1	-	CASSLGQGSTEAFF
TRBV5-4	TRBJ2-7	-	CASSWDGTGIEEQYF
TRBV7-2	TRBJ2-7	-	CASSFGGSSYEQYF
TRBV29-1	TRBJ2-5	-	CSVAGAQETQYF
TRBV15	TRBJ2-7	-	CATSRGQDEQYF
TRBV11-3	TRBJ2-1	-	CASRGSGEQFF
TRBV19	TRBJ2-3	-	CATLGRQTTDTQYF
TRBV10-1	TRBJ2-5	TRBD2	CASSEWSSGGPETQYF
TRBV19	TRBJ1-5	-	CASKGGGNQPQHF
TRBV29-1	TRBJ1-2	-	CSVAGGANYGYTF
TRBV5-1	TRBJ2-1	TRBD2	CASSPKRESGYNEQFF
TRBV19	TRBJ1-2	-	CASSTTAGGYTF
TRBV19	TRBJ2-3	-	CASSMTSTTQYF
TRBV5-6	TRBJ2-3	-	CASNQGAAIDTQYF
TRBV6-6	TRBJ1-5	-	CASRPTGPSNQPQHF
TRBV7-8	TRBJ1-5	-	CASSLAPGGGQPQHF
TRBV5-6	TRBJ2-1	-	CASSFGPDRYNEQFF
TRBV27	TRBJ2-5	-	CASSFSPGWAQYF
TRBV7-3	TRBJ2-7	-	CASSSGSSYEQYF
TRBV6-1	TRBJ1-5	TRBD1	CASSESWDRTNQPQHF
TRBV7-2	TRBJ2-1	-	CASSSRDNYNEQFF
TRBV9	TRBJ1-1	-	CASSATPGHPNTEAFF
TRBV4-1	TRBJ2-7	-	CASSRKVTGPTYEQYF
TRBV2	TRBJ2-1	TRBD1	CATKGTGRNEQFF
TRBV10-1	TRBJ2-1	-	CASSPTGLGEQFF
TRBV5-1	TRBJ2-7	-	CASSLGMGTGREQYF
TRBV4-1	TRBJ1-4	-	CASSQPGRIKKNEKLFF
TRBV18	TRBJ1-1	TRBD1	CASSYGQGGTEAFF
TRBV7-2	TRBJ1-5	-	CASSLRLGGGQPQHF
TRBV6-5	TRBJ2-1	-	CASRYSGTSEQFF
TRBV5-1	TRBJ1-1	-	CASSVLGPGNTEAFF
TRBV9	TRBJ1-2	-	CASSVARGYGYTF
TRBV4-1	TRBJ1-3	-	CASSQDVRNTIYF
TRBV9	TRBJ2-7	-	CASSGRRGEQYF